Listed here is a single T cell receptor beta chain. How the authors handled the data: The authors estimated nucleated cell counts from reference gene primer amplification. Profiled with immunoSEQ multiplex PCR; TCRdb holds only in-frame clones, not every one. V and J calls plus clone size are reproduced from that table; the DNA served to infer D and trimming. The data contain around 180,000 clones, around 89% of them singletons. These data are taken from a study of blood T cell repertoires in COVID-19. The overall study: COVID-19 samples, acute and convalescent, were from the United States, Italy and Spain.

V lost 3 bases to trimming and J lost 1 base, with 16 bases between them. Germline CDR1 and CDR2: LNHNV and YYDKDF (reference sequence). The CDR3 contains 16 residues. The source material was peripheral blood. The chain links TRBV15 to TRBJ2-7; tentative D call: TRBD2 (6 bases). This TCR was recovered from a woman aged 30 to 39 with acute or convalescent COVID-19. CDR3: CATSRAVFRESYEQYF. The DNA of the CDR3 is TGTGCCACCAGCAGGGCTGTGTTTCGGGAGTCCTACGAGCAGTACTTC.